The 23 T cell receptor beta chains below were found in one sample sequenced in a study of blood T cell repertoires in COVID-19. TCRdb's copy holds only in-frame clones and misses some; the assay was immunoSEQ multiplex PCR. Among more than 250,000 clones, 75% to 90% were seen once, and the ten largest hold roughly 6%. Sequencing input: peripheral blood. All receptors derive from a woman between 50 and 59 years old with COVID-19, enrolled during active disease.

The chain is built from TRBV6-5 and TRBJ2-7; 8 bases are a match to TRBD1. With 6 bases clipped from V and 3 bases from J, the junction kept 7 bases outside the gene matches. The CDR3 consists of 14 residues. CDR1 and CDR2 (germline): MNHEY, SVGAGI. This chain's CDR3 is CASRFGTGGYEQYF. The CDR3 DNA sequence: TGTGCCAGCAGGTTCGGGACAGGTGGCTACGAGCAGTACTTC.

The chain joins TRBV6-2 or TRBV6-3 to TRBJ2-2, with 12 bases identical to TRBD2. The length of the CDR3 is 20 residues. V dropped 6 bases and J dropped 0; count of bases not matched to a gene: 14. Germline-derived CDR1 and CDR2 are MNHEY and SVGEGT. Here the CDR3 DNA reads TGTGCCAGCAGCCGGAACCCTAGCGGGAGGGCCAGATCGAACACCGGGGAGCTGTTTTTT. This translates into CASSRNPSGRARSNTGELFF.

J is TRBJ2-7 and V is TRBV15; 7 nucleotides align to TRBD2. Germline CDR1 is LNHNV and CDR2 is YYDKDF (reference sequence). V was pared by 0 bases and J by 2 bases, with 1 base of the junction left unmatched. This CDR3 has 14 amino acids. As DNA, the CDR3 is TGTGCCACCAGCAGAGATGGGGGGGCCTACGAGCAGTACTTC. It encodes CATSRDGGAYEQYF.

The genes are TRBV19 and TRBJ2-2, with a possible D match to TRBD1 (6 bases). The CDR3 is 15 amino acids. Germline V CDR1 and CDR2: LNHDA, SQIVND (reference sequence). Trimming took 5 bases from V and 5 from J, leaving 15 bases between them. The CDR3 region is CASSADSLRTGELFF. CDR3 bases: TGTGCCAGTAGTGCGGACAGCCTCCGGACCGGGGAGCTGTTTTTT.

This chain joins TRBV29-1 and TRBJ2-3; D is undetermined. CDR3 size: 12 residues. Germline assignment: CDR1 SQVTM and CDR2 ANQGSEA. The CDR3 DNA is TGCGGCAGCAGGTACCTCACAGATACGCAGTATTTT. Translated, it gives CGSRYLTDTQYF.

The chain recombines TRBV18 with TRBJ1-4; TRBD1 is a possible D gene (6 bases). Trimming took 8 bases from V and 8 from J, leaving 15 bases between them. Germline loops: CDR1 KGHSH, CDR2 LQKENI. The CDR3 length is 13 residues. CDR3: CASAAGVREKLFF. CDR3 sequence (DNA): TGTGCCAGCGCTGCAGGGGTTCGGGAAAAACTGTTTTTT.

The gene calls are TRBV24-1 and TRBJ2-3; TRBD2 matches at 9 bases. Unmatched junction bases numbered 4, after V lost 2 bases and J lost 2 bases. CDR1 KGHDR and CDR2 SFDVKD come from the germline V gene. This CDR3 comprises 16 residues. CDR3 region: CATSDSLAGHTDTQYF. DNA for the CDR3: TGTGCCACCAGTGATTCACTAGCGGGCCACACAGATACGCAGTATTTT.

This rearrangement joins TRBV5-1 to TRBJ2-7; TRBD1 is a possible D gene (6 bases). CDR3 length: 14 amino acids. Trimming left V 0 bases short and J 5 bases short, with 12 bases between. In germline, CDR1 is SGHRS, CDR2 YFSETQ. The CDR3 region is CASSLVAGAHEQYF. Written as DNA, the CDR3 is TGCGCCAGCAGCTTGGTGGCAGGGGCCCACGAGCAGTACTTC.

V usage is TRBV6-5 and J usage is TRBJ2-7; 12 bases are a match to TRBD2. V shed 8 bases and J 7 bases; nucleotides not matched to a gene: 9. Germline V CDR1 and CDR2: MNHEY, SVGAGI. The CDR3 covers 14 residues. The CDR3 coding sequence is TGTGCCAGCTCACTAGCGGGAGGACTGTGGGAGCAGTACTTC. This gives the protein CASSLAGGLWEQYF.

The V and J genes are TRBV19 and TRBJ2-1; 15 nucleotides align to TRBD2. Per the germline V gene, CDR1 is LNHDA and CDR2 is SQIVND (reference sequence). The CDR3 runs 16 residues. The J segment lost 6 bases and the V segment lost 6 bases, leaving 6 bases of the junction unmatched. The CDR3 sequence: CASSGLAGGWVNEQFF. CDR3 nucleotide sequence: TGTGCCAGTAGCGGACTAGCGGGAGGGTGGGTCAATGAGCAGTTCTTC.

The chain employs TRBV19 and TRBJ1-2, with 9 nucleotides matching TRBD1. The CDR3 runs 18 residues. The ends lost 7 bases at V and 8 bases at J; junction bases unmatched: 23. Germline CDR1 reads LNHDA; CDR2 reads SQIVND (reference sequence). This CDR3 is CASMQPGQGLRYWHGYTF. The CDR3 nucleotides are TGTGCCAGTATGCAACCGGGACAGGGATTGAGGTACTGGCACGGCTACACCTTC.

The chain uses TRBV9 and TRBJ2-7; D is possibly TRBD2 (6 bases). V lost 0 bases, J lost 4 bases, and 29 bases lay in between. The CDR3 has 20 residues. Germline CDR1 SGDLS, CDR2 YYNGEE. This CDR3 is CASSVGERFGGVSISYEQYF. CDR3 nucleotides: TGTGCCAGCAGCGTAGGAGAACGGTTTGGAGGGGTCTCGATTTCTTACGAGCAGTACTTC.

The V call is TRBV20-1, the J call TRBJ1-1; D may be TRBD1 (5 bases). Germline lookup yields CDR1 DFQATT and CDR2 SNEGSKA (reference sequence). The CDR3 length is 13 residues. V lost 3 bases to trimming and J lost 3 bases, with 11 bases between them. CDR3 in amino acids: CSASKGADTEAFF. In DNA form, the CDR3 reads TGCAGTGCTAGTAAAGGGGCGGACACTGAAGCTTTCTTT.

The chain recombines TRBV5-1 with TRBJ2-1, with 14 bases aligning to TRBD2. The V segment lost 0 bases and the J segment 7 bases; nucleotides outside the gene matches: 9. CDR1 SGHRS and CDR2 YFSETQ come from the germline V gene. The CDR3 contains 18 residues. CDR3 nucleotides: TGCGCCAGCAGCTTGGAGCCAATGGGACTAGCGGGAGTAAATGAGCAGTTCTTC. This codes for CASSLEPMGLAGVNEQFF.

J is TRBJ2-7 and V is TRBV11-2, with 9 bases that match TRBD2. Germline trimming cut 0 bases from V and 4 bases from J; bases unmatched to any gene: 7. CDR1 is SGHAT, CDR2 FQNNGV, per germline. The CDR3 contains 16 residues. The CDR3 coding sequence is TGTGCCAGCAGCTTAGAACCAAGCGGGAGGTTGTACGAGCAGTACTTC. Translated, it gives CASSLEPSGRLYEQYF.

The chain has TRBV14 and TRBJ2-7; no firm D call. V was pared by 0 bases and J by 3 bases, with 9 bases between. Per the germline V gene, CDR1 is SGHDN and CDR2 is FVKESK. The CDR3 has 14 amino acids. CDR3 nucleotides: TGTGCCAGCAGCCAAGATCAGAGGTTCTACGAGCAGTACTTC. Translated: CASSQDQRFYEQYF.

This clone was seen only once. The V and J genes are TRBV19 and TRBJ2-7, with 9 bases fitting TRBD1. In germline, CDR1 is LNHDA, CDR2 SQIVND (reference sequence). There are 16 residues in the CDR3. Unmatched junction bases numbered 15, after V lost 10 bases and J lost 2 bases. The CDR3 spells CATRLFSTGGPYEQYF. In nucleotides, the CDR3 is TGTGCCACACGACTTTTTAGTACAGGGGGCCCCTACGAGCAGTACTTC.

This chain links TRBV18 with TRBJ1-5, with 10 positions matching TRBD1. Germline V gene data show CDR1 as KGHSH and CDR2 as LQKENI. V lost 6 bases to trimming and J lost 0 bases; unmatched junction nucleotides: 11. The CDR3 extends over 18 amino acids. CDR3 DNA sequence: TGTGCCAGCTCCCCCCGGGACAGGGGAGGTTATAGCAATCAGCCCCAGCATTTT. The encoded protein is CASSPRDRGGYSNQPQHF. Combining the CDR3 with reference TRBV18 and TRBJ1-5 gives the whole variable domain NAGVMQNPRHLVRRRGQEARLRCSPMKGHSHVYWYRQLPEEGLKFMVYLQKENIIDESGMPKERFSAEFPKEGPSILRIQQVVRGDSAAYFCASSPRDRGGYSNQPQHFGDGTRLSIL.

The chain employs TRBV4-1 and TRBJ2-3; no clear D gene. Germline CDR1 reads MGHRA; CDR2 reads YSYEKL. V was cut by 3 bases and J by 6 bases, with 4 bases left in between. The CDR3 length is 11 residues. CDR3 residues: CASSHSDTQYF. The DNA for the CDR3 is TGCGCCAGCAGCCACTCTGATACGCAGTATTTT.

This sequence joins TRBV29-1 and TRBJ1-1, with D perhaps matching TRBD1 (6 bases). This CDR3 spans 15 amino acids. Between the trimmed V and J ends, which lost 8 bases and 1 base, there was a span of 20 bases. Germline V gene sequence: CDR1 SQVTM, CDR2 ANQGSEA. The DNA of the CDR3 is TGCAGCCTCAGGCAGGGGATGGGGGCGAACACTGAAGCTTTCTTT. Amino acids: CSLRQGMGANTEAFF.

The J gene is TRBJ2-7, the V gene TRBV27; 10 bases line up with TRBD2. Germline trimming cut 5 bases from V and 3 bases from J; bases unmatched to any gene: 10. The length of the CDR3 is 16 residues. Germline V gene sequence: CDR1 MNHEY, CDR2 SMNVEV (reference sequence). The CDR3 sequence: CASSPQTSGLIYEQYF. The CDR3 DNA is TGTGCCAGCAGTCCGCAGACTAGCGGGCTAATCTACGAGCAGTACTTC.

V and J are TRBV19 and TRBJ1-2; 10 nucleotides agree with TRBD1. Germline CDR1 LNHDA, CDR2 SQIVND (reference sequence). The ends lost 6 bases at V and 4 bases at J; junction bases unmatched: 5. The CDR3 runs 14 residues. The chain's CDR3 is CASSDRGLVYGYTF. CDR3 coding DNA: TGTGCCAGTAGCGACAGGGGGCTCGTCTATGGCTACACCTTC.

The V gene is TRBV6-6, the J gene TRBJ2-7; D might be TRBD2 (5 bases). Germline lookup yields CDR1 MNHNY and CDR2 SVGAGI (reference sequence). This CDR3 has 15 amino acids. Trimming took off 6 bases at V and 4 bases at J, with 19 bases between the two ends. The CDR3 here is CASSSSAAGKYEQYF. The CDR3 region has the DNA TGTGCCAGCAGCTCCTCAGCGGCGGGTAAATACGAGCAGTACTTC.